This is a list of T cell receptor beta chains from one sample in a study of T cells in Graves' hyperthyroidism and ophthalmopathy. TCRdb recomputed calls from the multiplex PCR reads with MiXCR, one row per CDR3 protein. The profile shows roughly 840,000 distinct CDR3 sequences, around 39% of them singletons. Sample: blood. The receptors were sampled from a man between 18 and 35 years old with Graves' hyperthyroidism. CDR3s include the opening cysteine and the closing phenylalanine or tryptophan.

j_call v_call cdr3_aa
TRBJ1-1 TRBV29-1 CSVVGVSALF
TRBJ2-7 TRBV7-9 CASSLPPGQGVYEQYF
TRBJ1-1 TRBV19 CASSPPPDILNTEAFF
TRBJ1-3 TRBV10-3 CASTLGSGNTIYF
TRBJ1-2 TRBV7-9 CASSLGQGGPNYGYTF
TRBJ1-3 TRBV7-9 CASSLEKGIGNTIYF
TRBJ2-5 TRBV7-9 CASRPREDLVTQYF
TRBJ2-7 TRBV7-2 CASSLADSFGEQYF
TRBJ1-5 TRBV20-1 CSASDGQPQHF
TRBJ2-7 TRBV2 CASSVNEQYF
TRBJ1-5 TRBV2 CASSPADSNQPQHF
TRBJ1-2 TRBV29-1 CSKWTDGQGYTF
TRBJ1-6 TRBV5-1 CASSPIGGPLHF
TRBJ2-5 TRBV20-1 CSAGGVSWAQYF